The 16 T cell receptor beta chains listed next were all sequenced from one sample in a study of T cells in Graves' hyperthyroidism and ophthalmopathy. Template material for amplifying TCR beta CDR3 regions consisted of RNA transcripts. RT-PCR in the first round (using the HTBI primer set) targeted the TCR CDR3. TCRdb called the multiplex PCR reads again in MiXCR, with one record for every CDR3 protein. This sample has 530,000 or so distinct CDR3 sequences, with around a quarter found just once. The sequenced material came from blood. The receptors stem from a young woman with Graves' ophthalmopathy.

This clonotype has at least ten counts. The chain links TRBV28 to TRBJ1-5; 9 bases align to TRBD1. The CDR3 runs to 14 residues. Germline V gene lookup returns CDR1 MDHEN and CDR2 SYDVKM. Trimming at V came to 5 bases and at J to 7 bases, leaving 6 bases not matched to a gene. The CDR3: CASSGDRERQPQHF. The DNA of the CDR3 is TGTGCCAGCAGTGGGGACAGGGAACGACAGCCCCAGCATTTT.

This clonotype was recorded many times. The chain links TRBV7-2 to TRBJ2-7; no definite D call. The V end lost 2 bases, the J end lost 2 bases, and 10 bases lay between the germline ends. The CDR3 length is 14 residues. Germline CDR1 reads SGHTA; CDR2 reads FQGNSA. CDR3 coding DNA: TGTGCCAGCAGCTTATACCAACGGACCTACGAGCAGTACTTC. Translated, it gives CASSLYQRTYEQYF.

This clonotype was picked up many times. The rearrangement joins TRBV20-1 to TRBJ2-7; 7 positions agree with TRBD2. V shed 5 bases and J 2 bases; nucleotides not matched to a gene: 12. CDR3 length equals 15 residues. Germline values: CDR1 DFQATT, CDR2 SNEGSKA (reference sequence). CDR3 amino acids: CSARPLRGSTYEQYF. CDR3 coding DNA: TGCAGTGCTCGACCCTTGCGGGGGTCCACCTACGAGCAGTACTTC.

The CDR3 reads CASSFPPGQGGGYTF. The CDR3 DNA is TGTGCCAGCAGCTTCCCCCCGGGACAGGGGGGCGGCTACACCTTC. The rearrangement joins TRBV7-2 to TRBJ1-2; TRBD1 matches at 11 bases. Germline V CDR1 and CDR2: SGHTA, FQGNSA. This CDR3 comprises 15 residues. Unmatched junction bases numbered 8, after V lost 3 bases and J lost 8 bases. Filled out from reference TRBV7-2 and TRBJ1-2, the complete variable domain reads GAGVSQSPSNKVTEKGKDVELRCDPISGHTALYWYRQSLGQGLEFLIYFQGNSAPDKSGLPSDRFSAERTGGSVSTLTIQRTQQEDSAVYLCASSFPPGQGGGYTFGSGTRLTVV.

The sample holds many counts of this clonotype. V gene TRBV29-1 combines with J gene TRBJ2-5; 7 nucleotides agree with TRBD1. Germline values: CDR1 SQVTM, CDR2 ANQGSEA. This CDR3 has 13 amino acids. The trim removed 4 bases at V and 2 bases at J, leaving 4 bases unmatched. The CDR3 DNA follows: TGCAGCGTTGGACAGGGCAGGCAAGAGACCCAGTACTTC. This encodes CSVGQGRQETQYF.

This clonotype has a count of ten or more. The genes are TRBV12-3 or TRBV12-4 and TRBJ2-7, with 10 positions matching TRBD2. V was pared by 3 bases and J by 0 bases, with 5 bases of the junction left unmatched. The CDR3 is made up of 16 amino acids. The CDR3 spells CASSLLAGVTSYEQYF. The CDR3 DNA is TGTGCCAGCAGTTTGCTAGCGGGGGTTACCTCCTACGAGCAGTACTTC.

This clonotype was detected a few times. This chain joins TRBV6-2 or TRBV6-3 and TRBJ2-1; TRBD2 is a possible D gene (5 bases). The CDR3 has 15 residues. The V and J ends lost 5 bases and 9 bases respectively, with 20 bases between them. Germline V gene data show CDR1 as MNHEY and CDR2 as SVGEGT. CDR3 DNA: TGTGCCAGCAGTCGACGGGGAATGTGGAGTGTTGAGCAGTTCTTC. Translating gives CASSRRGMWSVEQFF.

In its sample, this clonotype was seen many times. V and J are TRBV29-1 and TRBJ2-7; D is ambiguous. Germline CDR1 and CDR2: SQVTM and ANQGSEA. The CDR3 consists of 11 residues. V was cut by 2 bases and J by 9 bases, with 11 bases left in between. The CDR3 DNA is TGCAGCGTTGAACGGAGTGGCTTGCAGTACTTC. As protein: CSVERSGLQYF.

This clonotype was recorded a few times. The chain carries TRBV29-1 and TRBJ1-1; D gene ambiguous. Per the germline V gene, CDR1 is SQVTM and CDR2 is ANQGSEA. The CDR3 covers 14 residues. Trimming stripped 4 bases from V and 3 bases from J, with 15 bases between. In DNA, the CDR3 is TGCAGCGTTGGATGGAGCTTGGGAGACACTGAAGCTTTCTTT. Translation gives CSVGWSLGDTEAFF.

This chain joins TRBV4-3 and TRBJ2-7; D is undetermined. The CDR3 has 14 residues. The germline V gene has CDR1 LGHNA and CDR2 YSLEER. V lost 0 bases and J 2 bases, leaving 8 bases between the germline ends. The CDR3 region is CASSQDSDPYEQYF. CDR3 coding DNA: TGCGCCAGCAGCCAAGATTCAGATCCCTACGAGCAGTACTTC.

This clonotype has at least ten counts. The chain joins TRBV20-1 to TRBJ2-5, with D possibly being TRBD1 (6 bases). V was clipped by 6 bases and J by 2 bases, with 13 bases between them. Germline V lookup: CDR1 DFQATT, CDR2 SNEGSKA (reference sequence). The CDR3 covers 13 residues. In nucleotides, the CDR3 is TGCAGTGCAGAAAATCAGGGGCAAGAGACCCAGTACTTC. As protein: CSAENQGQETQYF.

This clonotype has a handful of counts. This chain joins TRBV3-1 and TRBJ2-7; D gene uncertain. Germline loops: CDR1 LGHDT, CDR2 YNNKEL (reference sequence). This CDR3 region has 14 residues. Trimming took 0 bases from V and 4 from J, leaving 10 bases between them. The CDR3 bases are TGTGCCAGCAGCCAAGATCTCGCCCTATACGAGCAGTACTTC. Translation: CASSQDLALYEQYF.

This clonotype was observed at least ten times. The chain links TRBV11-1 to TRBJ1-2; 8 positions agree with TRBD1. V trimming: 4 bases; J trimming: 5 bases; junction bases outside the gene matches: 12. The CDR3 sequence is 16 residues long. CDR1 and CDR2 (germline): SGHAT, FQDESV (reference sequence). The CDR3 reads CASSYSPQGAGYGYTF. CDR3 nucleotides: TGTGCCAGCAGCTATAGTCCGCAGGGGGCTGGGTATGGCTACACCTTC.

This clonotype was seen a single time. Just one base apart from a much larger clone, this may be a read error. As the CDR3 is not closed by the conserved phenylalanine or tryptophan, this likely results from a read error. The rearrangement links TRBV5-1 to TRBJ2-7; perhaps TRBD1 as D (6 bases). From germline, CDR1 is SGHRS and CDR2 YFSETQ. The CDR3 runs to 12 residues. The V end was cut by 10 bases, the J end by 2 bases, with 13 bases between. The CDR3 sequence: CAGTGRPYEQYL. In DNA form, the CDR3 reads TGCGCCGGAACAGGGCGCCCCTACGAGCAGTACCTC.

This clonotype occurred a few times. The rearrangement joins TRBV4-1 to TRBJ1-2; 8 bases line up with TRBD1. V dropped 2 bases and J dropped 4; count of bases not matched to a gene: 6. The germline gives CDR1 MGHRA, CDR2 YSYEKL. The CDR3 totals 15 residues. The CDR3 nucleotides read TGCGCCAGCAGCCAACCCGGACAGGGAAGCTATGGCTACACCTTC. Its protein is CASSQPGQGSYGYTF.

This clonotype was seen many times. This sequence joins TRBV6-5 and TRBJ2-7; maybe TRBD2 (6 bases). Trimming cost V 4 bases and J 4 bases, with 17 bases left between them. The CDR3 is 15 amino acids. Germline CDR1 is MNHEY and CDR2 is SVGAGI. In nucleotides, the CDR3 is TGTGCCAGCAGTTCAATGGGGACTGCTGAATACGAGCAGTACTTC. Protein sequence: CASSSMGTAEYEQYF.